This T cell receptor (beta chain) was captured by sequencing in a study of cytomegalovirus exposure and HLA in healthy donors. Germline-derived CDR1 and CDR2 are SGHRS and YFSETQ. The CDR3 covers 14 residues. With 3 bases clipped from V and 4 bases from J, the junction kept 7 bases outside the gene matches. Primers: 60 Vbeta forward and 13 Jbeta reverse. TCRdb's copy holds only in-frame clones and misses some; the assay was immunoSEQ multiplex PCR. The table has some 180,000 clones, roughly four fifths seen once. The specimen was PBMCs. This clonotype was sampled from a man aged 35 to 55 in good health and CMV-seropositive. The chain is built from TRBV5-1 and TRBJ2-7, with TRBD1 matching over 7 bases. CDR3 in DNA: TGCGCCAGCAGCTCGTGGGACAGAACTTACGAGCAGTACTTC. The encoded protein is CASSSWDRTYEQYF. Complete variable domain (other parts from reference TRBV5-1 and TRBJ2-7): KAGVTQTPRYLIKTRGQQVTLSCSPISGHRSVSWYQQTPGQGLQFLFEYFSETQRNKGNFPGRFSGRQFSNSRSEMNVSTLELGDSALYLCASSSWDRTYEQYFGPGTRLTVT.